The clone carrying this T cell receptor (beta chain) showed up many times. Using unique molecular identifiers, the investigators prepared the TCRbeta library. One entry per CDR3 protein, called by TCRdb with MiXCR from the PCR reads. The table has around 410,000 distinct CDR3 sequences, roughly a tenth seen once. This sample stems from a study of T-cell reconstitution after alpha-beta-depleted transplantation in children. The junction had 9 bases not matched to a gene; V was cut back by 0 bases and J by 5 bases. The CDR3 has 17 amino acids. Looked up from germline, CDR1 is SGHRS and CDR2 is YFSETQ. Material: PBMCs from the stem cell graft donor, obtained from the stem cell graft. The V call is TRBV5-1, the J call TRBJ1-2, with 11 positions matching TRBD1. The sequence came from a human donor who donated a stem cell graft to a child with acute myeloid leukemia. CDR3 sequence (DNA): TGCGCCAGCAGCTTGGGAGCCCGGACAGGGGGCGGTTATGGCTACACCTTC. Amino acids: CASSLGARTGGGYGYTF.